A single sample is the source of the 17 T cell receptor beta chains below, sequenced in a study of T cells in Graves' hyperthyroidism and ophthalmopathy. It was RNA transcripts that yielded the amplified TCR beta CDR3 regions. The HTBI primer set was used in a first-round RT-PCR of the TCR CDR3. Via MiXCR, TCRdb re-called the multiplex PCR reads, giving one row per CDR3 protein. The table shows around 290,000 distinct CDR3 sequences, with about 14% occurring only once. Sequences were obtained from blood. These receptors all come from a woman between 25 and 40 years old with Graves' hyperthyroidism that later progressed to Graves' ophthalmopathy.

This clonotype was observed many times. V is TRBV2 and J is TRBJ1-5; D call uncertain. V lost 5 bases and J 4 bases, leaving 9 bases between the germline ends. CDR1 SNHLY and CDR2 FYNNEI come from the germline V gene. The CDR3 is 13 amino acids. In DNA, the CDR3 is TGTGCCAGCAGTACAGAAACAAATCAGCCCCAGCATTTT. Translation: CASSTETNQPQHF.

This clonotype was seen repeatedly, ten times or more. The chain is built from TRBV7-2 and TRBJ1-5, with 8 bases identical to TRBD1. V lost 2 bases, J lost 0 bases, and 6 bases stayed unmatched. The CDR3 totals 17 residues. CDR1 is SGHTA and CDR2 is FQGNSA in the germline V gene. The CDR3 reads CASSLMDRDHSNQPQHF. The CDR3 nucleotides are TGTGCCAGCAGCTTAATGGACAGGGACCATAGCAATCAGCCCCAGCATTTT.

There are many counts of this clonotype. The chain is built from TRBV12-3 or TRBV12-4 and TRBJ2-5, with 13 bases fitting TRBD2. The CDR3 consists of 16 residues. J gave up 4 bases and V 6 bases, and 8 bases lay outside the gene matches. CDR3 residues: CASRIGLAGVAETQYF. In DNA form, the CDR3 reads TGTGCCAGCAGGATCGGACTAGCGGGAGTAGCAGAGACCCAGTACTTC.

This clonotype was picked up a small number of times. This chain connects TRBV27 to TRBJ2-5; no clear D gene. CDR3 length equals 15 residues. V was clipped by 0 bases and J by 3 bases, with 11 bases between them. Germline CDR1 MNHEY, CDR2 SMNVEV (reference sequence). CDR3 DNA sequence: TGTGCCAGCAGTTTATCCCCTGGACCTGAAGAGACCCAGTACTTC. It codes for CASSLSPGPEETQYF.

This clonotype appeared many times. This chain uses TRBV12-3 or TRBV12-4 with TRBJ2-7; 11 positions agree with TRBD1. Trimming took 4 bases from V and 3 from J; bases not matched to a gene: 5. The CDR3 contains 15 residues. CDR3 coding DNA: TGTGCCAGCAGTTCTCCGGGACAGGGGGTCTACGAGCAGTACTTC. This codes for CASSSPGQGVYEQYF.

This clonotype was seen repeatedly, ten times or more. The rearrangement joins TRBV28 to TRBJ2-6; a possible D gene is TRBD2 (6 bases). The CDR3 has 16 residues. Germline CDR1 is MDHEN and CDR2 is SYDVKM. V dropped 10 bases and J dropped 0 bases, with 16 bases sitting between them. The DNA of the CDR3 is TGTGCCACCTGGGAGGTAGAGGACTCTGGGGCCAACGTCCTGACTTTC. Translating it yields CATWEVEDSGANVLTF.

This clonotype was counted a few times. The rearrangement links TRBV4-1 to TRBJ1-5; D possibly corresponds to TRBD1 (6 bases). Trimming took off 4 bases at V and 0 bases at J, with 10 bases between the two ends. The CDR3 spans 15 residues. The germline gives CDR1 MGHRA, CDR2 YSYEKL. CDR3 sequence: CASSPPTGSNQPQHF. The DNA for the CDR3 is TGCGCCAGCAGCCCCCCGACAGGTAGCAATCAGCCCCAGCATTTT.

Many counts were recorded for this clonotype. The rearrangement links TRBV6-2 or TRBV6-3 to TRBJ1-1; 8 positions agree with TRBD1. Germline V CDR1 and CDR2: MNHEY, SVGEGT. J lost 6 bases, V lost 3 bases, and 6 bases had no gene match. The CDR3 loop spans 14 amino acids. For the CDR3, the DNA is TGTGCCAGCAGTTATTGGCAGGGGGCGGCTGAAGCTTTCTTT. Its translation: CASSYWQGAAEAFF.

This clonotype was counted ten times or more. V is TRBV6-1 and J is TRBJ2-3; tentative D call: TRBD2 (7 bases). Trimming removed 6 bases from V and 5 bases from J, with 21 bases in between. CDR3 length: 16 residues. Germline assignment: CDR1 MNHNS and CDR2 SASEGT. The chain's CDR3 is CASSRGPGGLRDTQYF. In DNA form, the CDR3 reads TGTGCCAGCAGCAGAGGGCCGGGGGGCCTTCGAGATACGCAGTATTTT.

This clonotype came up many times. The rearrangement uses TRBV27 and TRBJ2-7; D perhaps matches TRBD2 (5 bases). Germline values: CDR1 MNHEY, CDR2 SMNVEV (reference sequence). The CDR3 totals 13 residues. Trimming left V 2 bases short and J 7 bases short, with 12 bases between. CDR3 DNA: TGTGCCAGCAGTTTAAACGGGGTTAGTGAGCAGTACTTC. It specifies CASSLNGVSEQYF.

This chain's CDR3 is CASRESGSYNEQFF. Written as DNA, the CDR3 is TGTGCCAGCCGGGAGTCGGGTTCCTACAATGAGCAGTTCTTC. This chain links TRBV2 with TRBJ2-1, with D perhaps TRBD2 (6 bases). CDR1 is SNHLY, CDR2 FYNNEI, per germline. The germline V and J ends were trimmed by 8 bases and 1 base, with 12 bases remaining between them. The length of the CDR3 is 14 residues.

The chain recombines TRBV5-5 with TRBJ1-5, with 8 nucleotides matching TRBD1. The J segment lost 7 bases and the V segment lost 2 bases, leaving 8 bases of the junction unmatched. Germline V gene sequence: CDR1 SGHKS, CDR2 YYEKEE (reference sequence). The CDR3 runs to 15 residues. The CDR3 spells CASSFQGAEGQPQHF. DNA of the CDR3: TGTGCCAGCAGCTTTCAGGGGGCAGAAGGGCAGCCCCAGCATTTT.

This clonotype has only a few counts. This chain joins TRBV5-6 and TRBJ2-7; 7 nucleotides match TRBD1. The CDR3 has 14 amino acids. Trimming took 7 bases from V and 0 from J; bases not matched to a gene: 7. From germline, CDR1 is SGHDT and CDR2 YYEEEE. In DNA, the CDR3 is TGTGCCAGCGGGTCGAAGGGGGCCTCCTACGAGCAGTACTTC. Amino acid sequence: CASGSKGASYEQYF. The full variable domain, its missing parts supplied by reference TRBV5-6 and TRBJ2-7, is DAGVTQSPTHLIKTRGQQVTLRCSPKSGHDTVSWYQQALGQGPQFIFQYYEEEERQRGNFPDRFSGHQFPNYSSELNVNALLLGDSALYLCASGSKGASYEQYFGPGTRLTVT.

This clonotype was detected many times. The V call is TRBV7-2, the J call TRBJ2-7; D call uncertain. The germline V gene has CDR1 SGHTA and CDR2 FQGNSA. This CDR3 is 13 amino acids long. The V end lost 1 base, the J end lost 2 bases, and 6 bases lay between the germline ends. Here the CDR3 DNA reads TGTGCCAGCAGCTTAGAAGACCCCTACGAGCAGTACTTC. It is translated as CASSLEDPYEQYF.

This clonotype was recorded at least ten times. This chain uses TRBV7-2 with TRBJ2-1; D is unclear. Trimming left V 4 bases short and J 7 bases short, with 5 bases between. CDR1 and CDR2 (germline): SGHTA, FQGNSA. This CDR3 has 11 amino acids. CDR3: CASSYGNEQFF. The DNA for the CDR3 is TGTGCCAGCAGCTACGGGAATGAGCAGTTCTTC.

This clonotype has a count of ten or more. This chain links TRBV4-3 with TRBJ2-3, with TRBD2 matching over 12 bases. The CDR3 is 16 amino acids. The junction had 2 bases not matched to a gene; V was cut back by 1 base and J by 3 bases. Looked up from germline, CDR1 is LGHNA and CDR2 is YSLEER. The chain's CDR3 is CASSQVLAGGTDTQYF. CDR3 nucleotide sequence: TGCGCCAGCAGCCAAGTCCTAGCGGGAGGGACAGATACGCAGTATTTT.

There are many counts of this clonotype. DNA for the CDR3: TGTGCCAGCAGCTCCGAACAGGGAGATGGTTACGAGCAGTACTTC. It codes for CASSSEQGDGYEQYF. This sequence joins TRBV7-6 and TRBJ2-7, with D tentatively TRBD1 (6 bases). The germline gives CDR1 SGHVS, CDR2 FNYEAQ. The CDR3 length is 15 residues. V lost 4 bases and J lost 4, with 17 bases in between.